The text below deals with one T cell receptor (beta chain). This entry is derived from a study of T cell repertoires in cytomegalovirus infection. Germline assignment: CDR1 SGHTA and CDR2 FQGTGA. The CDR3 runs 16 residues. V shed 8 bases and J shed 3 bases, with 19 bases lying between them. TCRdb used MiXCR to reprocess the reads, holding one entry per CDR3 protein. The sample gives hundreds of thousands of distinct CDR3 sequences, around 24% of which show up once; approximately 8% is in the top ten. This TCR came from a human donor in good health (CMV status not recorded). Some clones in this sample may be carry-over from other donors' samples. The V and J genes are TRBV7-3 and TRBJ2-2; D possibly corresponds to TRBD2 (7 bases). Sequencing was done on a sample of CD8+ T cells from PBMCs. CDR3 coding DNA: TGTGCCAGCGCCGCCGAAGGGAGGGGGTACACCGGGGAGCTGTTTTTT. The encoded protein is CASAAEGRGYTGELFF.